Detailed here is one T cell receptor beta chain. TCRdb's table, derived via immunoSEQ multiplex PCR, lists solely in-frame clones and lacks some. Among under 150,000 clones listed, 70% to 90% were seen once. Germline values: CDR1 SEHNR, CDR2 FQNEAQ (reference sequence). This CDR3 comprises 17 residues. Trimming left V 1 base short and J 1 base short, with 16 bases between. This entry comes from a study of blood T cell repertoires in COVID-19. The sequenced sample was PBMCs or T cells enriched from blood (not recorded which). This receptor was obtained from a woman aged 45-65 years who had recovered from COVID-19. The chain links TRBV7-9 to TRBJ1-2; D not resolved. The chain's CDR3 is CASSLGGGRTINYGYTF. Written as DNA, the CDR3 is TGTGCCAGCAGCTTAGGGGGTGGACGGACTATTAACTATGGCTACACCTTC.